A selection of T cell receptor beta chains follows, all from one sample in a study of shared clonotypes between healthy human individuals. Sequencing used immunoSEQ multiplex PCR; TCRdb keeps in-frame clones, though not all of them. The data contain just over 2,000,000 clones, about 95% of them singletons. Specimen: naive CD8+ T cells sorted from blood. The receptor set was obtained from a man aged 18-30 years in good health. Both conserved end residues are part of each CDR3. A D gene is named only where the DNA matches it firmly. Expanded clones are given a class, and other clones once, few, many or no size at all.

size,V,D,J,CDR3,DNA
.,TRBV2,TRBD1,TRBJ2-5,CASSEFPDREQETQYF,TGTGCCAGCAGTGAATTCCCGGACAGGGAACAAGAGACCCAGTACTTC
.,TRBV7-2,TRBD2,TRBJ2-2,CASSLSGRLYTGELFF,TGTGCCAGCAGCCTTAGCGGGAGACTTTACACCGGGGAGCTGTTTTTT
.,TRBV28,.,TRBJ2-2,CAGESATGELFF,TGTGCCGGGGAGAGTGCCACCGGGGAGCTGTTTTTT
.,TRBV10-3,.,TRBJ2-7,CAISDGHSYEQYF,TGTGCCATCTCGGACGGGCACTCCTACGAGCAGTACTTC
.,TRBV7-6,.,TRBJ2-1,CASSPLSYNEQFF,TGTGCCAGCAGCCCGTTATCCTACAATGAGCAGTTCTTC
.,TRBV27,TRBD1,TRBJ2-1,CASSLGRGQGFGEQFF,TGTGCCAGCAGTTTGGGGAGGGGACAGGGCTTCGGTGAGCAGTTCTTC
.,TRBV11-2,TRBD1,TRBJ2-7,CASSSAGTDYEQYF,TGTGCCAGCAGCAGCGCCGGGACAGACTACGAGCAGTACTTC
.,TRBV10-1,.,TRBJ1-1,CASSTGRITEAFF,TGCGCCAGCAGTACAGGGAGGATCACTGAAGCTTTCTTT
.,TRBV11-1,.,TRBJ2-7,CASSSRHRVYEQYF,TGTGCCAGCAGTTCACGGCACAGGGTATACGAGCAGTACTTC
.,TRBV4-1,.,TRBJ2-7,CASSRNPGGSYEQYF,TGCGCCAGCAGCCGCAACCCTGGGGGATCCTACGAGCAGTACTTC
.,TRBV11-2,.,TRBJ1-2,CASSLGGGYGYTF,TGTGCCAGCAGCTTAGGAGGAGGCTATGGCTACACCTTC
.,TRBV9,.,TRBJ2-7,CASSSHEGGYEQYF,TGTGCCAGCAGCTCCCACGAGGGAGGCTACGAGCAGTACTTC
.,TRBV19,TRBD1,TRBJ1-5,CASSPVGQGNQPQHF,TGTGCCAGTAGTCCCGTGGGACAGGGAAATCAGCCCCAGCATTTT
.,TRBV5-1,TRBD2,TRBJ2-7,CASSASGRDEQYF,TGCGCCAGCAGCGCCAGCGGGAGAGACGAGCAGTACTTC
.,TRBV27,TRBD1,TRBJ2-3,CASSGQGFTDTQYF,TGTGCCAGCAGCGGACAGGGATTCACAGATACGCAGTATTTT
.,TRBV2,.,TRBJ2-7,CASSEGTAVFAYEQYF,TGTGCCAGCAGTGAAGGTACGGCAGTCTTTGCCTACGAGCAGTACTTC
.,TRBV7-9,.,TRBJ1-1,CASTVGGANTEAFF,TGTGCCAGCACAGTAGGAGGGGCTAACACTGAAGCTTTCTTT
.,TRBV4-1,.,TRBJ2-3,CASSQEVAFPDTQYF,TGCGCCAGCAGCCAAGAGGTTGCCTTTCCGGATACGCAGTATTTT
few,TRBV7-9,.,TRBJ1-1,CASSSSGMNTEAFF,TGTGCCAGCAGCTCGTCCGGGATGAACACTGAAGCTTTCTTT
.,TRBV11-2,TRBD1,TRBJ1-1,CASSRTGGTEAFF,TGTGCCAGCAGCCGAACAGGGGGTACTGAAGCTTTCTTT
.,TRBV7-9,TRBD1,TRBJ1-6,CASSSRTGPYSPLHF,TGTGCCAGCAGCTCTCGGACAGGCCCCTATTCACCCCTCCACTTT
.,TRBV4-1,TRBD1,TRBJ1-5,CASSQAQGASQPQHF,TGCGCCAGCAGCCAAGCACAGGGGGCGAGCCAGCCCCAGCATTTT
.,TRBV2,.,TRBJ2-5,CASETQYF,TGTGCCAGCGAGACCCAGTACTTC
.,TRBV2,.,TRBJ2-3,CASQGSDTQYF,TGTGCCAGCCAGGGTTCAGATACGCAGTATTTT
.,TRBV6-5,.,TRBJ2-2,CASKIANTGELFF,TGTGCCAGCAAGATAGCCAACACCGGGGAGCTGTTTTTT
.,TRBV4-3,.,TRBJ2-3,CASSQDTGDTQYF,TGCGCCAGCAGCCAAGATACTGGAGATACGCAGTATTTT
.,TRBV6-5,.,TRBJ1-2,CASTPGEPYGYTF,TGTGCCAGCACCCCCGGAGAGCCCTATGGCTACACCTTC
.,TRBV7-6,.,TRBJ1-4,CASSSGGGEKLFF,TGTGCCAGCAGCTCTGGTGGCGGTGAAAAACTGTTTTTT
.,TRBV7-8,.,TRBJ1-2,CASSSSGLYGYTF,TGTGCCAGCAGCTCCTCGGGGCTCTATGGCTACACCTTC
.,TRBV4-3,.,TRBJ2-5,CASSQIWREQETQYF,TGCGCCAGCAGCCAAATCTGGAGGGAACAGGAGACCCAGTACTTC
few,TRBV2,.,TRBJ1-2,CASSEAGYGYTF,TGTGCCAGCAGTGAAGCCGGTTATGGCTACACCTTC
.,TRBV10-2,TRBD1,TRBJ2-7,CASSEWDRSYEQYF,TGCGCCAGCAGTGAATGGGACAGGTCCTACGAGCAGTACTTC
.,TRBV27,TRBD2,TRBJ2-7,CASSLSSTSGSYEQYF,TGTGCCAGCAGTTTATCATCGACTAGCGGGAGCTACGAGCAGTACTTC
.,TRBV4-3,.,TRBJ1-4,CASSQDKEGDEKLFF,TGCGCCAGCAGCCAAGATAAGGAGGGAGATGAAAAACTGTTTTTT
.,TRBV5-1,.,TRBJ1-4,CASSPRDPNEKLFF,TGCGCCAGCAGCCCACGGGACCCTAATGAAAAACTGTTTTTT
.,TRBV6-1,TRBD1,TRBJ1-2,CASRGTGRPNYGYTF,TGTGCCAGCAGGGGGACAGGCCGACCTAACTATGGCTACACCTTC
.,TRBV5-4,.,TRBJ1-1,CASSVVGGPGEAFF,TGTGCCAGCAGCGTCGTGGGGGGGCCGGGTGAAGCTTTCTTT
.,TRBV29-1,TRBD2,TRBJ2-7,CSALALAGSYEQYF,TGCAGCGCGCTGGCGCTAGCGGGGTCCTACGAGCAGTACTTC